This T cell receptor (beta chain) derives from a study of STAT5B mutations in CD4+ large granular lymphocyte leukemia. Study-wide results and caveats: Top patient clones used TRBV06 genes more often: 8/27 versus 2/35 in controls. Without putative leukemic clones, patient CD4-sorted repertoires remained more clonal than healthy CD4+ repertoires.

Trimming removed 4 bases from V and 6 bases from J, with 19 bases in between. Germline values: CDR1 SGDLS, CDR2 YYNGEE. The CDR3 runs 15 residues. As concerns this clone: Its antigen remains unidentified.

Some clones are missing from TCRdb's copy, which holds only in-frame ones; the method was immunoSEQ multiplex PCR. The table shows 30,000 to 40,000 clones, with approximately 82% occurring only once. Sequenced sample: CD4+ T cells from blood buffy coats. The chain uses TRBV9 and TRBJ1-2, with D possibly matching TRBD1 (6 bases). The receptor's source is a human donor in good health. CDR3 region: CASSPTPRGRDGYTF. Here the CDR3 DNA reads TGTGCCAGCAGCCCAACGCCCAGGGGAAGGGATGGCTACACCTTC.